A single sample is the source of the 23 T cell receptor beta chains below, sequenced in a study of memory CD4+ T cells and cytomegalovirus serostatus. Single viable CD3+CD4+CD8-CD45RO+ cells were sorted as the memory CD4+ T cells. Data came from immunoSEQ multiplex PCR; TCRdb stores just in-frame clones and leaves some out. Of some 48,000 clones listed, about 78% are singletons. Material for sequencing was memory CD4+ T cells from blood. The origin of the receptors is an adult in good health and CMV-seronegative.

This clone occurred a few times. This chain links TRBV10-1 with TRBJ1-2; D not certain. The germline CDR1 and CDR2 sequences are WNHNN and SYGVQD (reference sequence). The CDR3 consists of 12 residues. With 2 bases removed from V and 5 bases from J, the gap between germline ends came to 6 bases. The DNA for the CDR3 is TGCGCCAGCAGTGAGAGGGTTTATGGCTACACCTTC. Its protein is CASSERVYGYTF.

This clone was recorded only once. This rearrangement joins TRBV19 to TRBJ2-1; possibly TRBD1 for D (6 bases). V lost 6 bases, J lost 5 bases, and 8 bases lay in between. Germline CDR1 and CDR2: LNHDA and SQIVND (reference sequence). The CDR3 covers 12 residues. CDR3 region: CASRYRDNEQFF. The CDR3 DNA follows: TGTGCCAGTAGGTACAGGGACAATGAGCAGTTCTTC.

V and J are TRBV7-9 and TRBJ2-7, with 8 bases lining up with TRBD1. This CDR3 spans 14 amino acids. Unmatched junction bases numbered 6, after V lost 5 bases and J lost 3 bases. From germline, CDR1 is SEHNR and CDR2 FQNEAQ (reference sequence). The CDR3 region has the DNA TGTGCCAGCAGCGCGACAGGGGTAAACTACGAGCAGTACTTC. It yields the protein CASSATGVNYEQYF.

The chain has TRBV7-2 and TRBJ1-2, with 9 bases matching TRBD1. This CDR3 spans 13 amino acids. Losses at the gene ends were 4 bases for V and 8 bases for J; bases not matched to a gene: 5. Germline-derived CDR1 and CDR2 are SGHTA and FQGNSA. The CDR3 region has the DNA TGTGCCAGCAGCTGGACAGGGGATGGCGGCTACACCTTC. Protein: CASSWTGDGGYTF.

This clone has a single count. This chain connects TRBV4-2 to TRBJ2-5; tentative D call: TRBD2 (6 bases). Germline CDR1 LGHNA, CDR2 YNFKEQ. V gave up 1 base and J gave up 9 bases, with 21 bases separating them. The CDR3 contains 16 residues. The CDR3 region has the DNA TGTGCCAGCAGCCAAGGGTCAGGGAGGCCCGGTGGTGCCCAGTACTTC. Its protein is CASSQGSGRPGGAQYF.

The CDR3 DNA follows: TGTGCCAGTAGCCGGGACAGGGGGCGTCAGATAACTATGAATGAAGCTTTCTTT. This encodes CASSRDRGRQITMNEAFF. V usage is TRBV2 and J usage is TRBJ1-1; 12 bases are a match to TRBD1. The CDR3 has 18 amino acids. V was pared by 9 bases and J by 7 bases, with 21 bases of the junction left unmatched. Germline CDR1 is SNHLY and CDR2 is FYNNEI.

In DNA, the CDR3 is TGTGCCAGCAGTTACTCAAGGACTTTAAACACTGAAGCTTTCTTT. As protein: CASSYSRTLNTEAFF. The V gene is TRBV6-5, the J gene TRBJ1-1; no clear D gene. Per germline, CDR1 MNHEY and CDR2 SVGAGI. The CDR3 totals 15 residues. V lost 0 bases and J 2 bases, leaving 10 bases between the germline ends.

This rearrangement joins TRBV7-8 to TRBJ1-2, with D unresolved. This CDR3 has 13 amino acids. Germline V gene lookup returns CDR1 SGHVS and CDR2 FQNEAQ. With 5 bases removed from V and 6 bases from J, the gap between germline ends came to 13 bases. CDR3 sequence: CASSPRTGNGYTF. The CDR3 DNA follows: TGTGCCAGCAGCCCTCGGACGGGGAATGGCTACACCTTC.

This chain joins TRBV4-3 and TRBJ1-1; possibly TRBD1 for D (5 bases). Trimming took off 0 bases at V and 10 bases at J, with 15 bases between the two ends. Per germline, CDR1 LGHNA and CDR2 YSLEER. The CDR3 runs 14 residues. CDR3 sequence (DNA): TGCGCCAGCAGCCAAGATGGATCGGGGCGAGGAGCTTTCTTT. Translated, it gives CASSQDGSGRGAFF.

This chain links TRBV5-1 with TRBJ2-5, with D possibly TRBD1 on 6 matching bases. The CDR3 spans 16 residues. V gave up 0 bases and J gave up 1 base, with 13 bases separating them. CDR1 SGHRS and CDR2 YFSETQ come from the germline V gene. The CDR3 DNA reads TGCGCCAGCAGCTTGGCGGGGAGAGGGGGCCAAGAGACCCAGTACTTC. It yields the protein CASSLAGRGGQETQYF.

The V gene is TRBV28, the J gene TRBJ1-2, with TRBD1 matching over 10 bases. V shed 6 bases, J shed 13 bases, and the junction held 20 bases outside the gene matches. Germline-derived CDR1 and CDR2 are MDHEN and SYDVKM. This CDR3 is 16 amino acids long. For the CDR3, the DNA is TGTGCCAGCAGCTCCGGGGGGGGACAGGGGCTTGAAGGGTCCACCTTC. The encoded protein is CASSSGGGQGLEGSTF.

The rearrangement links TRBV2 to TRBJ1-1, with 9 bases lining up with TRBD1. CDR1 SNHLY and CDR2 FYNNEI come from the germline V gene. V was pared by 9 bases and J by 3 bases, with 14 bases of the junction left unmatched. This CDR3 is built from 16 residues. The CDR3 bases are TGTGCCAGTAAGCCGGGACAGGGAAGAATGGACACTGAAGCTTTCTTT. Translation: CASKPGQGRMDTEAFF.

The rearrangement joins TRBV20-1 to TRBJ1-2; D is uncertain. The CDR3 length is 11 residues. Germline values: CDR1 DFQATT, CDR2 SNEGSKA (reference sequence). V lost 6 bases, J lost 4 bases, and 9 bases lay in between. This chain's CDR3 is CSAQRAYGYTF. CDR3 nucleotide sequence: TGCAGTGCCCAAAGGGCCTATGGCTACACCTTC.

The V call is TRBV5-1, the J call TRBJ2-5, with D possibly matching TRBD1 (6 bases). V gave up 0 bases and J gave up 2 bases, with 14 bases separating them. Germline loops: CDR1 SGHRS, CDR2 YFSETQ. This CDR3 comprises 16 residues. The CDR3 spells CASSLATGTSQETQYF. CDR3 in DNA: TGCGCCAGCAGCTTGGCCACCGGGACATCTCAAGAGACCCAGTACTTC. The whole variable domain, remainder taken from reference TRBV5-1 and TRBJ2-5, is KAGVTQTPRYLIKTRGQQVTLSCSPISGHRSVSWYQQTPGQGLQFLFEYFSETQRNKGNFPGRFSGRQFSNSRSEMNVSTLELGDSALYLCASSLATGTSQETQYFGPGTRLLVL.

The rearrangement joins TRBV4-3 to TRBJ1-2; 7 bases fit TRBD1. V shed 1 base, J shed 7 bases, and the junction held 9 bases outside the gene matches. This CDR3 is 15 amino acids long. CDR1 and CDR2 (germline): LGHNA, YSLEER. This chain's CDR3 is CASSQVHDRVGGYTF. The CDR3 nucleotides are TGCGCCAGCAGCCAAGTCCATGACAGGGTCGGTGGCTACACCTTC.

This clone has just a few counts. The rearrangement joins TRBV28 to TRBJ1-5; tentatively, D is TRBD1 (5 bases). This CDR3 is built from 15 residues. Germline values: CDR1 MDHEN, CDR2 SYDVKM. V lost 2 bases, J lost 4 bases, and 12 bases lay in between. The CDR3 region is CASSLEGRLNQPQHF. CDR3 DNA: TGTGCCAGCAGTTTAGAGGGACGGCTTAATCAGCCCCAGCATTTT.

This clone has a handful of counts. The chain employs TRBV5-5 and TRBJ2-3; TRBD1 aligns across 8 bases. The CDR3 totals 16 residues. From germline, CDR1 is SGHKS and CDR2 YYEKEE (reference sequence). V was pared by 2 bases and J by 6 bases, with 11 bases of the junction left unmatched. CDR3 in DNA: TGTGCCAGCAGCTTACAAGGGACAGGCCAAACGGATACGCAGTATTTT. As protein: CASSLQGTGQTDTQYF. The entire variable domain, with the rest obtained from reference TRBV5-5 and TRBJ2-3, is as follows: DAGVTQSPTHLIKTRGQQVTLRCSPISGHKSVSWYQQVLGQGPQFIFQYYEKEERGRGNFPDRFSARQFPNYSSELNVNALLLGDSALYLCASSLQGTGQTDTQYFGPGTRLTVL.

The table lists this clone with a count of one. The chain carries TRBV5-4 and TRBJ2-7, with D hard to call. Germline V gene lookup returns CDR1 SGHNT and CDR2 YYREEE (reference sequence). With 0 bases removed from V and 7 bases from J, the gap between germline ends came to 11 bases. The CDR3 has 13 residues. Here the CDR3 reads CASSLDSIGEQYF. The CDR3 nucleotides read TGTGCCAGCAGCTTGGACTCAATTGGGGAGCAGTACTTC.

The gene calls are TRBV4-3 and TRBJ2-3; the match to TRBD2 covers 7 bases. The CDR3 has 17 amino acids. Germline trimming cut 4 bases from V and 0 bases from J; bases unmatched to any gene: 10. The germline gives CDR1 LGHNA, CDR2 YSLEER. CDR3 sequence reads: CASSLLWGGYSTDTQYF. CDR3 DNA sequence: TGCGCCAGCAGCCTCCTCTGGGGAGGGTATAGCACAGATACGCAGTATTTT.

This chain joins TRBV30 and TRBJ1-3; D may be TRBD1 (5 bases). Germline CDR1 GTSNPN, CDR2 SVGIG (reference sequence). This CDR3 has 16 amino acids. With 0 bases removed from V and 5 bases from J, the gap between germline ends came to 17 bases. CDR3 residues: CAWSVWGPTGRNTIYF. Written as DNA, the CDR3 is TGTGCCTGGAGTGTATGGGGCCCGACGGGTAGAAACACCATATATTTT.

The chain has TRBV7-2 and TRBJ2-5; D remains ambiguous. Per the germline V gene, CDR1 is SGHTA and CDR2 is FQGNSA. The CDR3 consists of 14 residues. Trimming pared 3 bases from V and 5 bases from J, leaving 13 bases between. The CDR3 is CASSFQATEETQYF. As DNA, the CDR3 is TGTGCCAGCAGCTTCCAGGCTACTGAGGAGACCCAGTACTTC.

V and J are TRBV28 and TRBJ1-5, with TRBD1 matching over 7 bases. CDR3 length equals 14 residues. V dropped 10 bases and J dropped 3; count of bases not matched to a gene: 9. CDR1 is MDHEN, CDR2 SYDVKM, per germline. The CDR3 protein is CATLRDSINQPQHF. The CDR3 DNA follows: TGTGCCACCCTTCGGGACAGCATCAATCAGCCCCAGCATTTT.

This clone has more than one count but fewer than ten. The CDR3 reads CASSTRPQETQYF. The CDR3 nucleotides are TGTGCCAGCAGTACCCGACCCCAAGAGACCCAGTACTTC. J is TRBJ2-5 and V is TRBV28; D remains unclear. The germline gives CDR1 MDHEN, CDR2 SYDVKM. V lost 5 bases and J 1 base, leaving 8 bases between the germline ends. The CDR3 sequence is 13 residues long.